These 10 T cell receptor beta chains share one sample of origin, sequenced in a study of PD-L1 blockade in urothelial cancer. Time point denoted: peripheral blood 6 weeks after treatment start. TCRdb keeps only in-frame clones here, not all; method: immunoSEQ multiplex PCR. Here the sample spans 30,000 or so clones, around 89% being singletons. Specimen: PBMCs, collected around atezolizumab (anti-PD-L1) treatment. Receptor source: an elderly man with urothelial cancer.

The CDR3 region has the DNA TGTGCCAGCAGCTGGGATGGCAGGGGGGACACCGGGGAGCTGTTTTTT. Translating it yields CASSWDGRGDTGELFF. The chain combines TRBV5-4 with TRBJ2-2, with TRBD1 as a possible D gene (7 bases). The CDR3 has 16 residues. Germline lookup yields CDR1 SGHNT and CDR2 YYREEE (reference sequence). V gave up 3 bases and J gave up 3 bases, with 15 bases separating them.

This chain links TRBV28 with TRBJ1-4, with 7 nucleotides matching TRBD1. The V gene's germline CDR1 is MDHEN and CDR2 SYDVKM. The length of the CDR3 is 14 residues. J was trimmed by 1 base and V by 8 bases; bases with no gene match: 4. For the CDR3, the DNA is TGTGCCAGCGGGCAGGGGGGAACTAATGAAAAACTGTTTTTT. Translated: CASGQGGTNEKLFF.

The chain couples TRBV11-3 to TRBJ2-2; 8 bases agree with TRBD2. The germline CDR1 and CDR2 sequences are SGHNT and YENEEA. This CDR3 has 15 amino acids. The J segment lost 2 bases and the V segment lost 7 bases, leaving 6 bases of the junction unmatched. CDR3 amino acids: CASKRLAGNTGELFF. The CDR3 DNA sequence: TGTGCCAGCAAGAGGCTAGCGGGTAACACCGGGGAGCTGTTTTTT.

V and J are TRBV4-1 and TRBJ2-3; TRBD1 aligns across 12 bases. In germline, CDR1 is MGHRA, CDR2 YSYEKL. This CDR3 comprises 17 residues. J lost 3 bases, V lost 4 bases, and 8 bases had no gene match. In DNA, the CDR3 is TGCGCCAGCAGCCGGAAAGGGGACAGGGGGCCGACAGATACGCAGTATTTT. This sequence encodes CASSRKGDRGPTDTQYF.

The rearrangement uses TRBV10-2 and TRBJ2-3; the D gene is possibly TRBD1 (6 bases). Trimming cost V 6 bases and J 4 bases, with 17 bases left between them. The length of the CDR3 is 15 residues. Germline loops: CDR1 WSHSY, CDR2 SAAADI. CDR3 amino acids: CASRPRDKGADTQYF. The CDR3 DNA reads TGCGCCAGCAGACCCCGGGACAAGGGGGCAGATACGCAGTATTTT.

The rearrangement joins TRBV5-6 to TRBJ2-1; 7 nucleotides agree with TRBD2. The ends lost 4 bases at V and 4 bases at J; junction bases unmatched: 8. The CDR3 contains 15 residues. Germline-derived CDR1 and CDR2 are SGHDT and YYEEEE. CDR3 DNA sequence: TGTGCCAGCAGCGGGCAGGGAGGGCGATACAATGAGCAGTTCTTC. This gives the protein CASSGQGGRYNEQFF.

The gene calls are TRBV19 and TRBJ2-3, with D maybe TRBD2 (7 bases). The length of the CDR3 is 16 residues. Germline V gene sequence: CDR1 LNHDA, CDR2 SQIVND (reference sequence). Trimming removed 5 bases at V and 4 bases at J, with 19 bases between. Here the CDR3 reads CASSHLRAGAPDTQYF. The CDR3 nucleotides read TGTGCCAGTAGTCATCTCCGGGCGGGGGCCCCAGATACGCAGTATTTT.

CDR3 amino acids: CASSNRASNQPQHF. DNA of the CDR3: TGTGCCAGCAGTAACAGGGCAAGCAATCAGCCCCAGCATTTT. V usage is TRBV6-5 and J usage is TRBJ1-5, with a weak D call TRBD1 (6 bases). Trimming took 5 bases from V and 1 from J, leaving 9 bases between them. The CDR3 contains 14 residues. The germline gives CDR1 MNHEY, CDR2 SVGAGI.

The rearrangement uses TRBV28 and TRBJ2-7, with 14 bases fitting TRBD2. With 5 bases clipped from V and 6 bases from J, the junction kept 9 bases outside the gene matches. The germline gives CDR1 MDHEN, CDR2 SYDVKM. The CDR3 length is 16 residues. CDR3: CASSTLGTSGSLEQYF. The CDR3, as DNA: TGTGCCAGCAGTACACTAGGGACTAGCGGGAGCCTCGAGCAGTACTTC.

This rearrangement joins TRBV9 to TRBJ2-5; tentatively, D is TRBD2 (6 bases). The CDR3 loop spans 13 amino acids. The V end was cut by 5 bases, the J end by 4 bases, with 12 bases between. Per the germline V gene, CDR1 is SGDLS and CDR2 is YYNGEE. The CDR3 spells CASSGGTLETQYF. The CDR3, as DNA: TGTGCCAGCAGTGGGGGGACTTTAGAGACCCAGTACTTC.